This is a list of T cell receptor beta chains from one sample in a study of glioma-infiltrating T cells after dendritic cell vaccination. Clones were sequenced by immunoSEQ multiplex PCR, and TCRdb holds only the in-frame ones, with some missing. The data hold some 87,000 clones, with 85% observed a single time. Specimen: blood, collected before dendritic cell vaccination. The origin of the receptors is a human donor with glioblastoma. CDR3s include the opening cysteine and the closing phenylalanine or tryptophan. The order of the fields is clone size, J gene, D gene, V gene, CDR3 protein, CDR3 DNA. A D gene is named only where the DNA matches it firmly. Part of the rows lack a size; the others show once, few, many or a class for expanded clones.

- | TRBJ2-7 | TRBD2 | TRBV23-1 | CASSQSRGADEQYF | TGCGCCAGCAGTCAATCGCGGGGGGCCGACGAGCAGTACTTC
- | TRBJ2-1 | - | TRBV7-6 | CASSSQGNEQFF | TGTGCCAGCAGCTCTCAGGGGAATGAGCAGTTCTTC
- | TRBJ2-7 | - | TRBV2 | CASIIEAGVNYEQYF | TGTGCCAGCATCATAGAGGCAGGGGTTAACTACGAGCAGTACTTC
once | TRBJ2-1 | - | TRBV12-5 | CASGFEYEQFF | TGTGCTAGTGGTTTCGAGTATGAGCAGTTCTTC
- | TRBJ1-5 | - | TRBV18 | CASSLQSNQPQHF | TGTGCCAGCTCACTCCAAAGCAATCAGCCCCAGCATTTT
- | TRBJ2-5 | - | TRBV5-6 | CASTTEPETQYF | TGTGCCAGCACCACAGAGCCCGAGACCCAGTACTTC
- | TRBJ1-1 | - | TRBV11-2 | CASSLEAGGDTEAFF | TGTGCCAGCAGCTTAGAGGCAGGAGGGGACACTGAAGCTTTCTTT
few | TRBJ1-1 | - | TRBV7-9 | CASSLVLGQVDTEAFF | TGTGCCAGCAGCTTAGTGCTGGGGCAGGTGGACACTGAAGCTTTCTTT
few | TRBJ2-1 | - | TRBV15 | CATSSSSWGGVYNEQFF | TGTGCCACCAGCAGTTCCTCATGGGGGGGCGTCTACAATGAGCAGTTCTTC
few | TRBJ2-5 | - | TRBV5-1 | CASSLGGQKETQYF | TGCGCCAGCAGCCTCGGGGGACAGAAAGAGACCCAGTACTTC
once | TRBJ1-2 | TRBD1 | TRBV2 | CASSYRGIAYGYTF | TGTGCCAGCAGTTACAGGGGAATAGCCTATGGCTACACCTTC
- | TRBJ2-3 | - | TRBV19 | CASNEEGISDTQYF | TGTGCCAGTAACGAGGAGGGCATTTCAGATACGCAGTATTTT
- | TRBJ2-7 | TRBD1 | TRBV10-3 | CAITDRDRGSYEQYF | TGTGCCATCACCGACCGGGACAGGGGGTCCTACGAGCAGTACTTC
few | TRBJ2-3 | - | TRBV11-2 | CASSLDYTDTQYF | TGTGCCAGCAGCTTAGACTACACAGATACGCAGTATTTT
- | TRBJ2-1 | TRBD2 | TRBV5-8 | CASSLLGLALEQFF | TGTGCCAGCAGCCTCCTCGGACTAGCTCTCGAGCAGTTCTTC
- | TRBJ2-6 | - | TRBV25-1 | CASSVTGEANVLTF | TGTGCCAGCAGTGTGACAGGTGAGGCCAACGTCCTGACTTTC
- | TRBJ1-4 | TRBD1 | TRBV6-6 | CASSRGQGIEKLFF | TGTGCCAGCAGTCGCGGACAGGGAATTGAAAAACTGTTTTTT
- | TRBJ1-2 | - | TRBV5-4 | CASSFSGRLHYGYTF | TGTGCCAGCAGCTTTTCAGGGAGGTTGCACTATGGCTACACCTTC
- | TRBJ1-1 | - | TRBV25-1 | CASSLTMNTEAFF | TGTGCCAGCAGCTTGACAATGAACACTGAAGCTTTCTTT
- | TRBJ2-2 | TRBD2 | TRBV29-1 | CSSGGGNTGELFF | TGCAGCTCTGGGGGGGGGAACACCGGGGAGCTGTTTTTT
- | TRBJ2-1 | - | TRBV5-1 | CASSLTPSTEYNEQFF | TGCGCCAGCAGCTTAACACCGTCGACAGAGTACAATGAGCAGTTCTTC
- | TRBJ1-4 | - | TRBV6-5 | CASSRGGATNEKLFF | TGTGCCAGCAGCCGGGGAGGGGCAACTAATGAAAAACTGTTTTTT
- | TRBJ1-2 | - | TRBV10-3 | CAISEGQGAGYTF | TGTGCCATCAGTGAGGGGCAGGGTGCAGGCTACACCTTC
- | TRBJ2-1 | TRBD1 | TRBV5-4 | CASSLGGRGPVHEQFF | TGTGCCAGCAGCTTGGGGGGCAGGGGGCCAGTCCATGAGCAGTTCTTC
- | TRBJ1-1 | - | TRBV7-9 | CASSLAFRGFEAFF | TGTGCCAGCAGCTTAGCGTTCAGGGGTTTCGAAGCTTTCTTT
- | TRBJ2-5 | - | TRBV2 | CASRIQGGRETQYF | TGTGCCAGCAGGATACAGGGAGGGAGAGAGACCCAGTACTTC
few | TRBJ2-5 | - | TRBV5-1 | CASSLTGTTQETQYF | TGCGCCAGCAGCTTGACAGGGACAACGCAAGAGACCCAGTACTTC
- | TRBJ2-1 | TRBD2 | TRBV5-1 | CASSGLANYNEQFF | TGCGCCAGCAGTGGACTAGCGAATTACAATGAGCAGTTCTTC
once | TRBJ1-5 | TRBD1 | TRBV29-1 | CSVDTKGQGNSNQPQHF | TGCAGCGTCGATACTAAGGGACAGGGGAATAGCAATCAGCCCCAGCATTTT
- | TRBJ2-7 | - | TRBV5-8 | CASSKPEGYEQYF | TGTGCCAGCAGCAAACCGGAGGGCTACGAGCAGTACTTC
once | TRBJ2-5 | TRBD2 | TRBV18 | CASSPPWGGRETQYF | TGTGCCAGCTCACCCCCCTGGGGAGGGCGAGAGACCCAGTACTTC
- | TRBJ2-1 | TRBD1 | TRBV4-3 | CASSQLQGAPEQFF | TGCGCCAGCAGCCAACTACAGGGGGCCCCTGAGCAGTTCTTC
- | TRBJ2-1 | - | TRBV2 | CASSEAGRGMVEQFF | TGTGCCAGCAGTGAAGCGGGCCGGGGGATGGTCGAGCAGTTCTTC
- | TRBJ2-7 | TRBD2 | TRBV4-3 | CASSQDLAGGPYEQYF | TGCGCCAGCAGCCAAGATCTAGCGGGAGGGCCCTACGAGCAGTACTTC
- | TRBJ2-1 | - | TRBV4-3 | CASSQDGNRYNEQFF | TGCGCCAGCAGCCAAGATGGGAACAGGTACAATGAGCAGTTCTTC
- | TRBJ1-5 | TRBD1 | TRBV7-9 | CASTSPQGGTQHF | TGTGCCAGCACCTCACCCCAGGGGGGAACCCAGCATTTT
- | TRBJ2-2 | TRBD1 | TRBV29-1 | CSVAGQGGTGELFF | TGCAGCGTTGCGGGACAGGGAGGCACCGGGGAGCTGTTTTTT
- | TRBJ2-7 | - | TRBV27 | CASSGAEGPYEQYF | TGTGCCAGCTCCGGGGCGGAGGGGCCCTACGAGCAGTACTTC
- | TRBJ1-1 | TRBD1 | TRBV11-2 | CASSWTGNTEAFF | TGTGCCAGCAGCTGGACAGGGAACACTGAAGCTTTCTTT
- | TRBJ2-7 | - | TRBV25-1 | CASSVTGGIHEQYF | TGTGCCAGCAGTGTTACTGGAGGGATCCACGAGCAGTACTTC
- | TRBJ2-1 | TRBD2 | TRBV4-1 | CASSQESMLADNEQFF | TGCGCCAGCAGCCAAGAAAGCATGCTAGCGGACAATGAGCAGTTCTTC
- | TRBJ2-7 | - | TRBV4-1 | CASSQESARYYEQYF | TGCGCCAGCAGCCAAGAATCAGCTAGGTACTACGAGCAGTACTTC